This TCR beta chain was captured by sequencing in a study of blood T cell repertoires in COVID-19. Background on the study: Donors in the United States, Italy and Spain gave samples during acute or convalescent COVID-19. Sample material is recorded as cDNA or gDNA derived from T cells, B-cell-depleted T cells, or PBMCs.

Germline V lookup: CDR1 MNHEY, CDR2 SVGAGI. The CDR3 runs to 14 residues. J lost 10 bases, V lost 7 bases, and 13 bases had no gene match. TCRdb's table, derived via immunoSEQ multiplex PCR, lists solely in-frame clones and lacks some. Here the sample spans over 100,000 clones, about 90% being singletons. The J gene is TRBJ1-1, the V gene TRBV6-5, with TRBD1 matching over 9 bases. Sequencing used peripheral blood. This receptor was obtained from a middle-aged man with active COVID-19. The CDR3 bases are TGTGCCAGCAATCGACCGGGACAGGGAGCCGGAGCTTTCTTT. It specifies CASNRPGQGAGAFF.